This T cell receptor beta chain was recovered during a study of PD-L1 blockade in urothelial cancer. Study details: Patients with male sex and bladder-origin urothelial cancer accounted for most of the roughly 29 enrolled. Researchers found blood samples held a median of approximately 150,000 T cells.

As for time point: pretreatment peripheral blood. Patients were diagnosed with urothelial carcinoma, either locally advanced or metastatic. Profiled with immunoSEQ multiplex PCR; TCRdb holds only in-frame clones, not every one. The sample records some 52,000 clones, about 75% being singletons. The CDR3 spans 18 residues. Per germline, CDR1 MNHEY and CDR2 SMNVEV (reference sequence). Trimming removed 2 bases from V and 5 bases from J; junction bases left unmatched: 10. The TCR originated in a man aged 65 to 85 with urothelial cancer. Sequenced material: PBMCs, taken around atezolizumab (anti-PD-L1) treatment. V gene TRBV27 combines with J gene TRBJ2-3; 13 nucleotides align to TRBD2. This chain's CDR3 is CASSLEGFRTSGGDTQYF. In DNA form, the CDR3 reads TGTGCCAGCAGTTTAGAAGGTTTCCGGACTAGCGGGGGAGATACGCAGTATTTT.